The present entry profiles one T cell receptor beta chain with its context. Its antigen remains unknown. This record belongs to a study of CD8 T cells in ankylosing spondylitis. Generation of TCR beta libraries employed quantitative 5'-RACE incorporating molecular barcodes. TCRdb reprocessed the 5' RACE reads via MiXCR and lists one record per CDR3 protein. The repertoire holds 700,000 to 850,000 distinct CDR3 sequences, roughly 12% seen once, with around 0.51% in the top ten. Study-wide points: Significant enrichment of disease-linked clones was reported in matched ankylosing spondylitis synovial fluid. Made up of eight highly homologous variants, a TCR beta motif appeared characteristic of ankylosing spondylitis blood. There were earlier reports of some motif variants in reactive arthritis synovial fluid and blood. CD8+ by phenotype, disease-linked clones were relatively rare in peripheral blood.

The sequence derives from a male donor with ankylosing spondylitis. The sample comprised blood, either unsorted or a sorted T cell fraction (not recorded which).

The CDR3: CASSKGLGHEQYF. In DNA form, the CDR3 reads TGTGCCAGCAGCAAAGGGCTAGGCCACGAGCAGTACTTC. The chain uses TRBV12-3 or TRBV12-4 and TRBJ2-7, with D unresolved. The CDR3 extends over 13 amino acids. Trimming cost V 6 bases and J 5 bases, with 14 bases left between them.